These 7 T cell receptor beta chains originate from one sample sequenced in a study of T cells in tuberculosis. Sequencing used immunoSEQ multiplex PCR; TCRdb keeps in-frame clones, though not all of them. Of tens of thousands of clones listed, 97% were seen once; the top ten hold approximately 6.2%. The sequencing sample was made of PBMCs. These receptors all stem from a donor between 10 and 35 years old with latent tuberculosis or without tuberculosis infection.

Notes on this clone: Other nucleotide sequences in the sample specify the same CDR3. DNA of the CDR3: TGCGCCAGCAGCCATTCCGGGACAGCTAATGAAAAACTGTTTTTT. It yields the protein CASSHSGTANEKLFF. The chain couples TRBV4-1 to TRBJ1-4; the match to TRBD1 covers 7 bases. The CDR3 is 15 residues long. Germline V gene data show CDR1 as MGHRA and CDR2 as YSYEKL. J lost 3 bases, V lost 3 bases, and 4 bases had no gene match.

This chain connects TRBV6-5 to TRBJ2-3; tentatively, D is TRBD2 (6 bases). CDR3 length equals 16 residues. The V gene lost 2 bases and the J gene lost 4 bases, with 16 bases spanning the gap. Per the germline V gene, CDR1 is MNHEY and CDR2 is SVGAGI. CDR3 sequence (DNA): TGTGCCAGCAGTTACCGGAGGGGTGCGGGCCCAGATACGCAGTATTTT. Its translation: CASSYRRGAGPDTQYF.

V is TRBV4-1 and J is TRBJ1-4; possible D gene TRBD1, 6 bases. V lost 3 bases and J 3 bases, leaving 17 bases between the germline ends. Germline CDR1 MGHRA, CDR2 YSYEKL. The CDR3 runs 17 residues. CDR3: CASSHPTRTDPNEKLFF. CDR3 in DNA: TGCGCCAGCAGCCATCCTACCCGGACAGACCCTAATGAAAAACTGTTTTTT.

The chain uses TRBV27 and TRBJ1-3; D uncertain. CDR1 and CDR2 from the germline V gene are MNHEY and SMNVEV (reference sequence). This CDR3 comprises 16 residues. Trimming left V 0 bases short and J 0 bases short, with 9 bases between. The CDR3 DNA follows: TGTGCCAGCAGTTTATCCCTGCGATACTCTGGAAACACCATATATTTT. Translation gives CASSLSLRYSGNTIYF.

The chain joins TRBV11-3 to TRBJ2-5; 11 positions agree with TRBD2. Germline V gene sequence: CDR1 SGHNT, CDR2 YENEEA. The V gene end was trimmed by 5 bases and the J gene end by 9 bases; junction bases not matched to a gene: 8. This CDR3 is 14 amino acids long. The CDR3 is CASSERLAGKSQYF. DNA for the CDR3: TGTGCCAGCAGCGAGCGACTAGCGGGGAAGTCCCAGTACTTC.

The table lists this clone with a few counts. V and J are TRBV6-4 and TRBJ2-3, with D hard to call. The CDR3 extends over 13 amino acids. Trimming left V 0 bases short and J 3 bases short, with 4 bases between. Germline V gene sequence: CDR1 MRHNA, CDR2 SNTAGT. Here the CDR3 DNA reads TGTGCCAGCAGTGACTCGACTACAGATACGCAGTATTTT. This gives the protein CASSDSTTDTQYF.

This rearrangement joins TRBV29-1 to TRBJ1-2, with 8 nucleotides matching TRBD1. Per the germline V gene, CDR1 is SQVTM and CDR2 is ANQGSEA. This CDR3 region has 13 residues. The ends lost 6 bases at V and 3 bases at J; junction bases unmatched: 6. The CDR3 nucleotides read TGCAGCGTGGTGACAGGGGCTTACTATGGCTACACCTTC. Translating it yields CSVVTGAYYGYTF. The variable domain in full, with the rest retrieved from reference TRBV29-1 and TRBJ1-2, is SAVISQKPSRDICQRGTSLTIQCQVDSQVTMMFWYRQQPGQSLTLIATANQGSEATYESGFVIDKFPISRPNLTFSTLTVSNMSPEDSSIYLCSVVTGAYYGYTFGSGTRLTVV.